The rows below give T cell receptor beta chains drawn from one sample of a study of beta chain features in type 1 diabetes. The assay was immunoSEQ multiplex PCR, and TCRdb's table has in-frame clones only and misses some. This table has roughly 610,000 clones, around 15% appearing once. The sample comprised naive CD4+ T cells from blood. The source of these receptors is a man aged 18 to 29 in good health. Each CDR3 is given with its conserved first and last residue. A D gene is named only where the DNA matches it firmly. Not all rows give a size; the values are once, few, many and, for expanded clones, a class.

V gene,D gene,clone size,J gene,CDR3 DNA,CDR3 protein
TRBV5-1,TRBD2,few,TRBJ2-5,TGCGCCACCCAGCGGGGGATCCAAGAGACCCAGTACTTC,CATQRGIQETQYF
TRBV7-3,-,-,TRBJ2-6,TGTGCCAGCAGCTTACAGGGTAATACTGGGGCCAACGTCCTGACTTTC,CASSLQGNTGANVLTF
TRBV7-2,-,-,TRBJ2-5,TGTGCCAGCAGCTTAGATCGGTACCAAGAGACCCAGTACTTC,CASSLDRYQETQYF
TRBV9,-,few,TRBJ1-4,TGTGCCAGCAGCGTAGGTTTGGACGCGTGGAAACTGTTTTTT,CASSVGLDAWKLFF
TRBV7-2,TRBD2,-,TRBJ2-7,TGTGCCAGCAGCTTAATCCGCGGGAGGGTGTACTTC,CASSLIRGRVYF
TRBV15,-,few,TRBJ2-2,TGTGCCACCAGCAGAGGGGGGCGCGTCACCGGGGAGCTGTTTTTT,CATSRGGRVTGELFF
TRBV7-3,TRBD2,few,TRBJ2-5,TGTGCCAGCAGCTTAACAAGGCTCAGCGGGAGAGAGACCCAGTACTTC,CASSLTRLSGRETQYF
TRBV5-1,-,-,TRBJ2-5,TGCGCCAGCAGCGACAATTTCGAGACCCAGTACTTC,CASSDNFETQYF
TRBV25-1,TRBD1,-,TRBJ2-7,TGTGCCAGCAGTGAATCCGCCGAGGACAGGGTCCGCGAGCAGTACTTC,CASSESAEDRVREQYF
TRBV18,-,-,TRBJ1-4,TGTGCCAGCTCACCCGGTGACGGACTTAATGAAAAACTGTTTTTT,CASSPGDGLNEKLFF
TRBV5-1,-,-,TRBJ2-6,TGCGCCAGCAGCTTGATTGGGACAACTGGGGCCAACGTCCTGACTTTC,CASSLIGTTGANVLTF
TRBV9,-,few,TRBJ1-4,TGTGCCAGCAGCGTTTCCCTCGGGGAAAAACTGTTTTTT,CASSVSLGEKLFF
TRBV5-4,-,-,TRBJ2-7,TGTGCCAGCAGCCCCGAGGGGGACGAGCAGTACTTC,CASSPEGDEQYF